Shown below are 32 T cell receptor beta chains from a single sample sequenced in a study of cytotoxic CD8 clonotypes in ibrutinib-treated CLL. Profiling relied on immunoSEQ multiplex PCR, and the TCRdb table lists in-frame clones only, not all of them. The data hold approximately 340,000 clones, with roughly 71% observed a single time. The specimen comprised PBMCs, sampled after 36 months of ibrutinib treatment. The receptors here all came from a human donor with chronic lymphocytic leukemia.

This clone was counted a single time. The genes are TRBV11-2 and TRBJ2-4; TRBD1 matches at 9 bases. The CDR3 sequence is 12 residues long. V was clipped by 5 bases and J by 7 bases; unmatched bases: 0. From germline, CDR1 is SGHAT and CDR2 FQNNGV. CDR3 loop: CASSGQGNIQYF. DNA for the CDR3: TGTGCCAGCAGCGGACAGGGGAACATTCAGTACTTC.

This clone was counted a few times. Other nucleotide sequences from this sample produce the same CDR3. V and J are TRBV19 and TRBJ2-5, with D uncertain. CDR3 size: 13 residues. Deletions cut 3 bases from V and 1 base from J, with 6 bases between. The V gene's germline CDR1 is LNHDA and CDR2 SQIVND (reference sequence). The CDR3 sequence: CASSILGQETQYF. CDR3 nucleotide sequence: TGTGCCAGTAGTATTCTAGGCCAAGAGACCCAGTACTTC. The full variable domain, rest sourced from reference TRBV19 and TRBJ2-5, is DGGITQSPKYLFRKEGQNVTLSCEQNLNHDAMYWYRQDPGQGLRLIYYSQIVNDFQKGDIAEGYSVSREKKESFPLTVTSAQKNPTAFYLCASSILGQETQYFGPGTRLLVL.

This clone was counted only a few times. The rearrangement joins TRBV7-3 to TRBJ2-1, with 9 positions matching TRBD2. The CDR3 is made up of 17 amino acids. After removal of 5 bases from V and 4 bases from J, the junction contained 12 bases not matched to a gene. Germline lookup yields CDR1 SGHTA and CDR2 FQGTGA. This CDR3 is CASSQHGGSGGYNEQFF. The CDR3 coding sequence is TGTGCCAGCAGCCAACATGGTGGTAGCGGGGGATACAATGAGCAGTTCTTC.

CDR3 DNA: TGTGCCAGCAGCTCATGGACAGGGGGCGACGAGCAGTACTTC. Its translation: CASSSWTGGDEQYF. The gene calls are TRBV7-3 and TRBJ2-7, with 11 bases that match TRBD1. This CDR3 is 14 amino acids long. Trimming at V came to 4 bases and at J to 5 bases, leaving 4 bases not matched to a gene. Germline V gene data show CDR1 as SGHTA and CDR2 as FQGTGA.

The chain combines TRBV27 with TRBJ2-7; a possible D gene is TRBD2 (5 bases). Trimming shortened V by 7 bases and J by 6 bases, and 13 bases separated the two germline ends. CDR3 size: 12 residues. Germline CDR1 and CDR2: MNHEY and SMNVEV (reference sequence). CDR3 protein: CASTDLRAEQYF. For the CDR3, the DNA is TGTGCCAGCACGGACTTACGGGCCGAGCAGTACTTC.

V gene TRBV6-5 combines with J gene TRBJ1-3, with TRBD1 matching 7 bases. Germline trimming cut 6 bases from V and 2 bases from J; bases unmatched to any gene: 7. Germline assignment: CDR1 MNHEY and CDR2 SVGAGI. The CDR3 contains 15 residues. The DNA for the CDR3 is TGTGCCAGCAGCTCGGACAGGCTTGCTGGAAACACCATATATTTT. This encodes CASSSDRLAGNTIYF.

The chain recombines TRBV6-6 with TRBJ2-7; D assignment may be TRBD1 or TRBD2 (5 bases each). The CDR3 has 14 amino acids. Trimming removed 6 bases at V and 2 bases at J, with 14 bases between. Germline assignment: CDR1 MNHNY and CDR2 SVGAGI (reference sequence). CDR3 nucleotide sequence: TGTGCCAGCAGAGGGGCGGGTTACCCCTACGAGCAGTACTTC. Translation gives CASRGAGYPYEQYF.

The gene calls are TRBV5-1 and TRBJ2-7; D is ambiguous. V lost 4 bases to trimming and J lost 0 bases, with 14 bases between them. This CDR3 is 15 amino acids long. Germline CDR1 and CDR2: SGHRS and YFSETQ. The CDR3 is CASSPEGRASYEQYF. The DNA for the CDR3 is TGCGCCAGCAGCCCAGAAGGTCGGGCCTCCTACGAGCAGTACTTC.

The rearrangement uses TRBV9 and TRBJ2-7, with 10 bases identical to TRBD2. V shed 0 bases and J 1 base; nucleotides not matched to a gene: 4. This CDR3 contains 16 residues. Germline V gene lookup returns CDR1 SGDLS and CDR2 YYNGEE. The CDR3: CASSVASGGASYEQYF. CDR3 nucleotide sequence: TGTGCCAGCAGCGTAGCCAGCGGGGGGGCATCCTACGAGCAGTACTTC. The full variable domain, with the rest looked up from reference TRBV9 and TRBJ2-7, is DSGVTQTPKHLITATGQRVTLRCSPRSGDLSVYWYQQSLDQGLQFLIQYYNGEERAKGNILERFSAQQFPDLHSELNLSSLELGDSALYFCASSVASGGASYEQYFGPGTRLTVT.

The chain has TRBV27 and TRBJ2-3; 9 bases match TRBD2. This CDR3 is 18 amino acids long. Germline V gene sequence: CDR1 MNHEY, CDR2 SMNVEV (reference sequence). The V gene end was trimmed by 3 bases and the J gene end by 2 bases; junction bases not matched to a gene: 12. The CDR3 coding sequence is TGTGCCAGCAGTTTGAGGCTCGGTAGCGGGGGTCTCACAGATACGCAGTATTTT. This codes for CASSLRLGSGGLTDTQYF.

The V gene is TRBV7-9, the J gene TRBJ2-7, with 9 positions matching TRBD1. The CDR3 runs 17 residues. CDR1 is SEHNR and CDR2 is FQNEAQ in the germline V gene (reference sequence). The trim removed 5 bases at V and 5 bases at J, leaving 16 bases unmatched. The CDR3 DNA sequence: TGTGCCAGCAGCCCGATCCGGGACAGGGACTATTTCGACGAGCAGTACTTC. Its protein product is CASSPIRDRDYFDEQYF.

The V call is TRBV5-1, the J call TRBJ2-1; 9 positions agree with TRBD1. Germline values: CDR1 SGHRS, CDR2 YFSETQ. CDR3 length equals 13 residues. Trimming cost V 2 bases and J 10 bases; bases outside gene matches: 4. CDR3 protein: CASSLTGGLEQFF. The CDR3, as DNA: TGCGCCAGCAGCTTAACAGGGGGCTTAGAGCAGTTCTTC.

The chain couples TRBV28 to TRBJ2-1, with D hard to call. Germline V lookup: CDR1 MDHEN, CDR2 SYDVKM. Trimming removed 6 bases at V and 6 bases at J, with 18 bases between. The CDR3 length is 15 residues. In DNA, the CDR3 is TGTGCCAGCAGCGCGGTCCTAGATGTAGGCAATGAGCAGTTCTTC. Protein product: CASSAVLDVGNEQFF.

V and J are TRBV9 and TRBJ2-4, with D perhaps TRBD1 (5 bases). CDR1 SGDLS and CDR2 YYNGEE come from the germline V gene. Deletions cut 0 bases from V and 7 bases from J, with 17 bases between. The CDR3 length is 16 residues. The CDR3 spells CASSVGGADTPNIQYF. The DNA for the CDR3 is TGTGCCAGCAGCGTAGGGGGCGCCGACACCCCGAACATTCAGTACTTC.

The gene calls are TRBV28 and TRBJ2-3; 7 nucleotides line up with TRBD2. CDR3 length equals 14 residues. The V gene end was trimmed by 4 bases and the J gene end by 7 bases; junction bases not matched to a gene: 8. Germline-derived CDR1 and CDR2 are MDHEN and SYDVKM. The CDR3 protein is CASSSSEGGNTQYF. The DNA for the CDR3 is TGTGCCAGCAGTTCCTCGGAGGGAGGGAATACGCAGTATTTT.

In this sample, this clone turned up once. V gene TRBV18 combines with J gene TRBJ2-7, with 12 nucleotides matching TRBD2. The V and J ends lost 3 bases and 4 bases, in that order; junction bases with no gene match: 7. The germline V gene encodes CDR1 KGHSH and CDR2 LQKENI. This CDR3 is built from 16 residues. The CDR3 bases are TGTGCCAGCTCACCCCTAGCGGGAGGGCCAAAGTACGAGCAGTACTTC. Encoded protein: CASSPLAGGPKYEQYF. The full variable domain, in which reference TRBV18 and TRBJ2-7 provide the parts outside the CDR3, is NAGVMQNPRHLVRRRGQEARLRCSPMKGHSHVYWYRQLPEEGLKFMVYLQKENIIDESGMPKERFSAEFPKEGPSILRIQQVVRGDSAAYFCASSPLAGGPKYEQYFGPGTRLTVT.

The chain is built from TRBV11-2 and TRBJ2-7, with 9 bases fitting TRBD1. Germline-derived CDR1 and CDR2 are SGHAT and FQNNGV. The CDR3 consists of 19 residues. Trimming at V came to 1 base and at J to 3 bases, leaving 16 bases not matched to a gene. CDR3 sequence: CASSLAPGTGYVPFYEQYF. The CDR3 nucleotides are TGTGCCAGCAGCTTAGCCCCCGGGACAGGGTACGTCCCTTTCTACGAGCAGTACTTC.

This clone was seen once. The CDR3: CASSRRGLFYGYTF. CDR3 bases: TGTGCCAGCAGCCGCAGGGGGCTATTCTATGGCTACACCTTC. The rearrangement uses TRBV7-2 and TRBJ1-2; the match to TRBD1 covers 8 bases. The CDR3 is 14 amino acids. Germline CDR1 and CDR2: SGHTA and FQGNSA. Losses at the gene ends were 5 bases for V and 4 bases for J; bases not matched to a gene: 6.

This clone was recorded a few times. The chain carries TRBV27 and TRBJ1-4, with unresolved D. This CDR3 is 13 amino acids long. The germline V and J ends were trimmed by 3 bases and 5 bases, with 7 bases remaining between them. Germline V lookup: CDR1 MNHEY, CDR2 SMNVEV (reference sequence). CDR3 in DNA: TGTGCCAGCAGTTTGGAGTACAATGAAAAACTGTTTTTT. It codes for CASSLEYNEKLFF.

This chain's CDR3 is CASSFLSGSLYEQYF. The CDR3 DNA is TGCGCCAGCAGCTTCCTTAGCGGGTCCCTCTACGAGCAGTACTTC. J is TRBJ2-7 and V is TRBV5-1, with 7 bases identical to TRBD2. V trimming: 2 bases; J trimming: 3 bases; junction bases outside the gene matches: 8. Germline V lookup: CDR1 SGHRS, CDR2 YFSETQ. The CDR3 has 15 residues.

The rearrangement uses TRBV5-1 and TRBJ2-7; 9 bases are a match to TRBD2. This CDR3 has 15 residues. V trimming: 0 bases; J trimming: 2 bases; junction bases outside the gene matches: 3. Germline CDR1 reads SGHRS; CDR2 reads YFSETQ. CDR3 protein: CASSLVAGETYEQYF. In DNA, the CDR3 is TGCGCCAGCAGCTTGGTAGCGGGGGAGACCTACGAGCAGTACTTC.

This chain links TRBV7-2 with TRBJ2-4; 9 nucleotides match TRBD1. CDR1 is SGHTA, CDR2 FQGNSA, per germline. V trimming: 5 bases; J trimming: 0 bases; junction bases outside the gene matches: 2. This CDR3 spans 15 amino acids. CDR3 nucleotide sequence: TGTGCCAGCAGCCGACAGGGGGTAGCCAAAAACATTCAGTACTTC. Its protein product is CASSRQGVAKNIQYF.

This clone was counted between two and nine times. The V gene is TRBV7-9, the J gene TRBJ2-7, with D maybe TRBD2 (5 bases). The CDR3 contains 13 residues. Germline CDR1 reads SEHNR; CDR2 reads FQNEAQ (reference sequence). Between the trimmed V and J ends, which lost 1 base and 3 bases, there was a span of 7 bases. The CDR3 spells CASSLGGLYEQYF. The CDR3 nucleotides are TGTGCCAGCAGCTTAGGCGGGCTCTACGAGCAGTACTTC.

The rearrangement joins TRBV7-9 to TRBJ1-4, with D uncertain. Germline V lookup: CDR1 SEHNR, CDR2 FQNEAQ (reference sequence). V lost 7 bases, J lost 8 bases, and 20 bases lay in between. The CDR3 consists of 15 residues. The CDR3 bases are TGTGCCAGCAACTCGCCCTGGAGGGAGGGAGAAAAACTGTTTTTT. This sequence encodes CASNSPWREGEKLFF.

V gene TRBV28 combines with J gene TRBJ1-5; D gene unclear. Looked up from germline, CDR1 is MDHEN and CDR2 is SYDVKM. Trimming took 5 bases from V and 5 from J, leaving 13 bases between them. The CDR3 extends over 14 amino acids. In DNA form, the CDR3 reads TGTGCCAGCAGTCAACCACCGTACTATCAGCCCCAGCATTTT. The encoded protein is CASSQPPYYQPQHF.

CDR3 in DNA: TGTGCCAGCAGGGACAGGATCACTGAAGCTTTCTTT. Its protein product is CASRDRITEAFF. This chain uses TRBV6-1 with TRBJ1-1; TRBD1 matches at 7 bases. The CDR3 sequence is 12 residues long. The J segment lost 4 bases and the V segment lost 6 bases, leaving 2 bases of the junction unmatched. Germline CDR1 reads MNHNS; CDR2 reads SASEGT.

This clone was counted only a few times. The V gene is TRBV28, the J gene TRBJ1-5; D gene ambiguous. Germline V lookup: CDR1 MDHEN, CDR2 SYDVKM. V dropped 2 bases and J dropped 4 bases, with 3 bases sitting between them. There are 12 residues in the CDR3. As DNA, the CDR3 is TGTGCCAGCAGTTTACTAAATCAGCCCCAGCATTTT. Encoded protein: CASSLLNQPQHF.

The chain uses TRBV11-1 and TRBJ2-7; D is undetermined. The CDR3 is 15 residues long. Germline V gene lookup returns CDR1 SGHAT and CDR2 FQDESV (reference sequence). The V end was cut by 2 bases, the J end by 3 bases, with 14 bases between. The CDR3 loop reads CASSLINPQSYEQYF. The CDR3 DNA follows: TGTGCCAGCAGCTTAATTAACCCCCAGAGCTACGAGCAGTACTTC.

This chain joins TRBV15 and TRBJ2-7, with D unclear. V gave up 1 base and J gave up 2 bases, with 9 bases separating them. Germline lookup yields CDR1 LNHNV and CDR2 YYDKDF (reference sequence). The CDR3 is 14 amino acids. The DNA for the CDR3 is TGTGCCACCAGCAGAGGTGCGGCAACCTACGAGCAGTACTTC. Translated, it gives CATSRGAATYEQYF.

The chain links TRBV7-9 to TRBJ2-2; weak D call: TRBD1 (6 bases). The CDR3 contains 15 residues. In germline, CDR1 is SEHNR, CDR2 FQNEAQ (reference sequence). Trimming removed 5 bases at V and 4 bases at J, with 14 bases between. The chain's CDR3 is CASSNIQGFTGELFF. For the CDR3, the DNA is TGTGCCAGCAGCAATATACAGGGATTCACCGGGGAGCTGTTTTTT.

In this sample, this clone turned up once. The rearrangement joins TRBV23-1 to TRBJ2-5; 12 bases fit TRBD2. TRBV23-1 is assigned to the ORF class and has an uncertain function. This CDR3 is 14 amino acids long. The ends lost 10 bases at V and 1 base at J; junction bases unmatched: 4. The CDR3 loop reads CAIGLAGPQETQYF. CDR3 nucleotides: TGCGCCATAGGACTAGCGGGGCCCCAAGAGACCCAGTACTTC.

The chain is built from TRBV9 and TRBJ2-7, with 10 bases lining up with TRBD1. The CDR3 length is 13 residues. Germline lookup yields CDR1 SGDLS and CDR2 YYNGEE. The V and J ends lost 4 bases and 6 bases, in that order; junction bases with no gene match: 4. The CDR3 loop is CASSIRTGGEQYF. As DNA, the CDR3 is TGTGCCAGCAGCATCCGGACAGGGGGCGAGCAGTACTTC.